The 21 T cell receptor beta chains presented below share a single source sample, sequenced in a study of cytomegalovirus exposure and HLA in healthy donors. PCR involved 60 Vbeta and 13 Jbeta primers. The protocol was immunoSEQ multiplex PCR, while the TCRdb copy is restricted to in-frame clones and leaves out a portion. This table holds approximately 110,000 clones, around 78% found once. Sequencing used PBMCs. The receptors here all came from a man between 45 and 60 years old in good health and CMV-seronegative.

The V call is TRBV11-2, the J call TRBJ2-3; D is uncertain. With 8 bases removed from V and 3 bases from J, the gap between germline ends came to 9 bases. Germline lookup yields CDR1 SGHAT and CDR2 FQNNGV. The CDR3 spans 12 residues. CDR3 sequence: CASGVGTDTQYF. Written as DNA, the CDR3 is TGTGCCAGCGGAGTTGGGACAGATACGCAGTATTTT. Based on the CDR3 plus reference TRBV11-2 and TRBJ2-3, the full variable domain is EAGVAQSPRYKIIEKRQSVAFWCNPISGHATLYWYQQILGQGPKLLIQFQNNGVVDDSQLPKDRFSAERLKGVDSTLKIQPAKLEDSAVYLCASGVGTDTQYFGPGTRLTVL.

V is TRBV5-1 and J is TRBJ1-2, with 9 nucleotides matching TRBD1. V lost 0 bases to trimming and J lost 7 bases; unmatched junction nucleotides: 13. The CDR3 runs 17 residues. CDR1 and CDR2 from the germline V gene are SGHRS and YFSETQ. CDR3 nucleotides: TGCGCCAGCAGCTTGGTGGGACAGGGCACAGGGTCGGGTGGCTACACCTTC. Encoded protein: CASSLVGQGTGSGGYTF.

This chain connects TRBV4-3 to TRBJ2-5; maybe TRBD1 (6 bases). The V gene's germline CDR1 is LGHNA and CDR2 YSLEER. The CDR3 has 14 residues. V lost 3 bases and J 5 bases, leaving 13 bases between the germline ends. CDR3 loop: CASSHTGSGETQYF. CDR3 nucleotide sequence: TGCGCCAGCAGCCATACAGGGTCGGGGGAGACCCAGTACTTC.

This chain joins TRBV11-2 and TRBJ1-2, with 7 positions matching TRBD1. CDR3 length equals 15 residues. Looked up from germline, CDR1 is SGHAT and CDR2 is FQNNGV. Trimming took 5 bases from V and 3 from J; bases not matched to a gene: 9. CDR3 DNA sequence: TGTGCCAGCAGCCCCCGAGACAGGGAAGACTATGGCTACACCTTC. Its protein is CASSPRDREDYGYTF. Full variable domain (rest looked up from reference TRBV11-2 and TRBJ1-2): EAGVAQSPRYKIIEKRQSVAFWCNPISGHATLYWYQQILGQGPKLLIQFQNNGVVDDSQLPKDRFSAERLKGVDSTLKIQPAKLEDSAVYLCASSPRDREDYGYTFGSGTRLTVV.

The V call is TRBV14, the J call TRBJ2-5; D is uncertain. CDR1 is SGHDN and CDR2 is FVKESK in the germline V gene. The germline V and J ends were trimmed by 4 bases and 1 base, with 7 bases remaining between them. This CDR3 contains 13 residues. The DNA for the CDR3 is TGTGCCAGCAGCCGGGCGATCCAAGAGACCCAGTACTTC. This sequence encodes CASSRAIQETQYF.

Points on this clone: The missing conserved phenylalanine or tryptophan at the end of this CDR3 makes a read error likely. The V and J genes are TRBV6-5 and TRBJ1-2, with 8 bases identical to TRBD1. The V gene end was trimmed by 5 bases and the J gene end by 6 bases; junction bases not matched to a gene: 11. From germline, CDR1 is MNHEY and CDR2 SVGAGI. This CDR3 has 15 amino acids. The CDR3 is CASSQTGVRRDGYTL. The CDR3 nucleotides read TGTGCCAGCAGTCAGACAGGGGTCAGGAGGGATGGCTACACCCTC.

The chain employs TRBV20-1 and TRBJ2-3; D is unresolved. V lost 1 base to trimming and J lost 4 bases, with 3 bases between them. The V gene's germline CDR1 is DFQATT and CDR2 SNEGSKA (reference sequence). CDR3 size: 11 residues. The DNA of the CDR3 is TGCAGTGCTAGAGTATCAGATACGCAGTATTTT. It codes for CSARVSDTQYF.

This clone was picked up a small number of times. The CDR3 is CASSETNYGYTF. CDR3 DNA: TGTGCCAGCTCTGAGACTAACTATGGCTACACCTTC. The rearrangement uses TRBV28 and TRBJ1-2; D remains ambiguous. This CDR3 region has 12 residues. Germline CDR1 is MDHEN and CDR2 is SYDVKM. Trimming pared 8 bases from V and 0 bases from J, leaving 7 bases between.

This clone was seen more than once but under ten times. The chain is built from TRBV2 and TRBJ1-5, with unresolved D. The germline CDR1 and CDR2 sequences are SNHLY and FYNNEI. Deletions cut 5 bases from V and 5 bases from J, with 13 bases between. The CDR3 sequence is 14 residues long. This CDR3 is CASSRTVTDQPQHF. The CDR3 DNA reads TGTGCCAGCAGTAGAACAGTGACCGATCAGCCCCAGCATTTT.

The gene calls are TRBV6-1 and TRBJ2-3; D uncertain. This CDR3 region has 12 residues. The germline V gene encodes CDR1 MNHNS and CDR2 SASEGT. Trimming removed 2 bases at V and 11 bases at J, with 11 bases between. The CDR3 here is CASSERGPVQYF. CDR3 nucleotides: TGTGCCAGCAGTGAAAGAGGCCCCGTGCAGTATTTT.

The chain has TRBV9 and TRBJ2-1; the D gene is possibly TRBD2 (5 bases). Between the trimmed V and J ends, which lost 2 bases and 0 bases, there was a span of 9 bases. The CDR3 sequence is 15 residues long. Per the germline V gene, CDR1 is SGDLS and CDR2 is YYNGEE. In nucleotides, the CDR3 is TGTGCCAGCAGCGTCCCGGGGAGCTCCTACAATGAGCAGTTCTTC. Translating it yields CASSVPGSSYNEQFF.

This CDR3 reads CASSELVGVSPTTQYF. The CDR3 DNA sequence: TGTGCCAGCAGTGAATTGGTGGGAGTCAGTCCTACTACGCAGTATTTT. This chain links TRBV25-1 with TRBJ2-3; a weak D match, TRBD2 (5 bases). The CDR3 extends over 16 amino acids. Germline V gene lookup returns CDR1 MGHDK and CDR2 SYGVNS. V shed 1 base and J shed 8 bases, with 19 bases lying between them.

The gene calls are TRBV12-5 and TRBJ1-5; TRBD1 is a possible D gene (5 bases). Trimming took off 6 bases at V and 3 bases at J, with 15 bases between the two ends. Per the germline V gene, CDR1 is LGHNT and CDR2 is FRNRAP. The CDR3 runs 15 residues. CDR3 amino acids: CASGLGGGPNQPQHF. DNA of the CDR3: TGTGCTAGTGGCCTGGGGGGGGGACCCAATCAGCCCCAGCATTTT.

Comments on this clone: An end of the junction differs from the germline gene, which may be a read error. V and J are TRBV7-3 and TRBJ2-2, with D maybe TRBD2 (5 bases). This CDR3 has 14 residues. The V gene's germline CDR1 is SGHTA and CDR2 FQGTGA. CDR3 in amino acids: CSSSARPSGGELFF. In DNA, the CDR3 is TGTTCCAGCAGCGCCCGACCGTCGGGAGGGGAGCTGTTTTTT.

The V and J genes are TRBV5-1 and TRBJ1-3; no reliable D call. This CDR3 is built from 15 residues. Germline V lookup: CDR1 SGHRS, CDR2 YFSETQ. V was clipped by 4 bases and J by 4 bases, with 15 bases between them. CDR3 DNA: TGCGCCAGCAGCGTTAACCTCCGAGCCGGAAACACCATATATTTT. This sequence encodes CASSVNLRAGNTIYF.

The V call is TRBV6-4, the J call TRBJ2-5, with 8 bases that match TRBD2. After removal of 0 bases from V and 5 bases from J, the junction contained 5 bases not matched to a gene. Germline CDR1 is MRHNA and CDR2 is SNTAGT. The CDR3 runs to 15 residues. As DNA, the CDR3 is TGTGCCAGCAGTGACTCCGGGGGGGCCCGGGAGACCCAGTACTTC. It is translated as CASSDSGGARETQYF.

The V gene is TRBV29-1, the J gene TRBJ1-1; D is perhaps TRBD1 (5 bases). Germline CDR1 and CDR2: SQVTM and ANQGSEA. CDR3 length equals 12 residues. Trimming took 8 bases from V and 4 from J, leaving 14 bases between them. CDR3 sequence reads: CSWWGGGTEAFF. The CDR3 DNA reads TGCAGCTGGTGGGGGGGTGGCACTGAAGCTTTCTTT.

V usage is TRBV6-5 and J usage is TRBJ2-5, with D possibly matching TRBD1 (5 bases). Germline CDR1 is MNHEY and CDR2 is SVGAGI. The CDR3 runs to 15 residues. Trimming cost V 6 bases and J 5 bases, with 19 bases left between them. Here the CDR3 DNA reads TGTGCCAGCAGCTTAAGCAGGGATATCGGGGAGACCCAGTACTTC. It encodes CASSLSRDIGETQYF.

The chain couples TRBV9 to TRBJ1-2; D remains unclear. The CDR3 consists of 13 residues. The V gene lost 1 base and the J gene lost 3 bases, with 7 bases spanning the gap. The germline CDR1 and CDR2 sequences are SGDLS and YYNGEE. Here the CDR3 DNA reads TGTGCCAGCAGCGTAAACTCTGACTATGGCTACACCTTC. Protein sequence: CASSVNSDYGYTF.

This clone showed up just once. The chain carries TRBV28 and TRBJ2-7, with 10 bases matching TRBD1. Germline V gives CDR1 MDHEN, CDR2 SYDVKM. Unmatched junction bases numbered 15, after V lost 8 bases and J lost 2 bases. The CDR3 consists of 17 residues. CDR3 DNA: TGTGCCAGCTGGGGGAGGGCCTTTGGACAGGGGGCCTACGAGCAGTACGTC. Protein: CASWGRAFGQGAYEQYV.

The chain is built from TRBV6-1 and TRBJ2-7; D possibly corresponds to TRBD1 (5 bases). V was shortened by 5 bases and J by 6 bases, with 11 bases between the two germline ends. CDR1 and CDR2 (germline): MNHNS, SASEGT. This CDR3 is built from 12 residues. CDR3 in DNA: TGTGCCAGCAGTTATCAGGGTGGCGAGCAGTACGTC. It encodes CASSYQGGEQYV.